This T cell receptor (beta chain) was profiled in a study of CD8 T cells in ankylosing spondylitis. General study findings and limits: A TCR beta motif made of several highly homologous variants seemed typical of ankylosing spondylitis blood. Reportedly, matched ankylosing spondylitis synovial fluid was significantly enriched for disease-linked clones.

Quantitative 5'-RACE was performed with molecular barcodes, and it yielded the TCR beta libraries. TCRdb passed the 5' RACE reads through MiXCR, listing each CDR3 protein once. The repertoire has fewer than 350,000 distinct CDR3 sequences, approximately 10% of them found once; the top ten carry 9.1%. This clonotype was seen at least ten times. Its antigen is unknown. The receptor was isolated from a female donor with ankylosing spondylitis or in good health (not recorded which). The specimen sequenced was blood, either unsorted or a sorted T cell fraction (not recorded which).

The CDR3 loop reads CASSPGSLSYEQYF. In nucleotides, the CDR3 is TGCGCCAGCAGCCCGGGATCCTTATCCTACGAGCAGTACTTC. The chain employs TRBV4-3 and TRBJ2-7; TRBD2 might be the D (5 bases). With 4 bases removed from V and 1 base from J, the gap between germline ends came to 11 bases. Germline CDR1 is LGHNA and CDR2 is YSLEER. This CDR3 is 14 amino acids long.